This entry is about one T cell receptor beta chain. This record belongs to a study of control samples from healthy donors and cancer patients. The CDR3 runs to 16 residues. In germline, CDR1 is SGDLS, CDR2 YYNGEE. The V gene end was trimmed by 5 bases and the J gene end by 0 bases; junction bases not matched to a gene: 8. Profiled with immunoSEQ multiplex PCR; TCRdb holds only in-frame clones, not every one. This sample yields tens of thousands of clones, of which approximately 96% are seen a single time; about 1.9% belongs to the top ten. The receptor comes from a woman in her 30s in good health. The J gene is TRBJ2-1, the V gene TRBV9, with TRBD1 matching over 7 bases. The material sequenced was blood. The DNA for the CDR3 is TGTGCCAGCAGTGATTCGACAGGGAGCTCCTACAATGAGCAGTTCTTC. Encoded protein: CASSDSTGSSYNEQFF.